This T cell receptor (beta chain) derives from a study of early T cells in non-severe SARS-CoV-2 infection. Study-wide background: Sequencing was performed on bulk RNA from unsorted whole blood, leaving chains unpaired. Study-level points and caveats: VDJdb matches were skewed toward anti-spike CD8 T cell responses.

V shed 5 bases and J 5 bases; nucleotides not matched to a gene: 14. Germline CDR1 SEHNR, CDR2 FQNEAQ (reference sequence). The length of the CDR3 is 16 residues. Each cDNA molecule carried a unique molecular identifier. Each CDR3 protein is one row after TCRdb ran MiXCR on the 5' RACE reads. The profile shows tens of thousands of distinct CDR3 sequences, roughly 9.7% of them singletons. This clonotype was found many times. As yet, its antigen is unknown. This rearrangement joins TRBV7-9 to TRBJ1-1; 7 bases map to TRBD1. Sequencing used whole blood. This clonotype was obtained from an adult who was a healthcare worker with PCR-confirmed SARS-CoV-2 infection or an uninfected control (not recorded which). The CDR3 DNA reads TGTGCCAGCAGCCCAGGGGTGGTAGGGGGCCGGACTGAAGCTTTCTTT. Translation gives CASSPGVVGGRTEAFF.